This T cell receptor (beta chain) was found in a study of PD-1 blockade in classical Hodgkin lymphoma (dated by TCRdb to the early 2020s). Some background on the complete study: Nivolumab dosing was 3 mg/kg intravenously every 2 weeks, continuing until either disease progression or unacceptable toxicity. A peripheral blood immune signature of response to PD-1 blockade in classical Hodgkin lymphoma was defined using TCR beta sequencing and CyTOF.

Taken from cysteine to phenylalanine, the CDR3 has 16 residues. Just CDR3 DNA is preserved here, 48 bases in frame from base 1. V has 1 base trimmed and J has 1 base trimmed; junction bases matching no gene number 4. CDR1 LNHDA and CDR2 SQIVND were looked up in the germline V gene (reference sequence). Summary of the overall study and its limitations: By C4D1, a significant rise was seen in CD4+ TCR diversity but not in CD8+ TCR diversity (p=0.0027 vs p=0.16), and the rise was most apparent among complete responders (p=0.02). Among trial patients, those achieving complete response had baseline diversity similar to that of newly diagnosed patients, while diversity was significantly lower in partial responders and progressors. Baseline TCR diversity was reported as lower in newly diagnosed patients than in healthy donors, and lower still in relapsed/refractory patients. Patients starting nivolumab less than 1 year after ASCT had lower diversity and were excluded from later analyses to avoid confounding by immune reconstitution. The study was limited to a single clinical trial cohort, and causes of repertoire differences, possibly disease activity or prior therapy, remained undefined.

In the case of this clone: Its antigen is currently not known. Base-call qualities are not available, and no considerably larger clone is one nucleotide away.

Genomic DNA was extracted with the Qiagen DNeasy kit from unsorted PBMCs and from negatively selected CD4+ and CD8+ fractions. TCR beta CDR3 regions were subjected to amplification by immunoSEQ multiplex PCR with primers that anneal to V and J segments. A synthetic immune receptor repertoire was used to minimize amplification bias, and any residual bias was removed computationally once sequencing was done. The original methods were these. Repertoire diversity was quantified as the Shannon entropy index using custom Python scripts. Unsorted, CD4+ and CD8+ repertoires were analyzed separately, except in combined analyses where CD4+ and CD8+ sequences were merged in silico. Clonal expansion was defined as at least a 2-fold frequency increase after treatment relative to C1D1, with a pseudocount of 0.5 for undetected baseline clones. Clones with 0 or 1 copy at C1D1 were classified as singleton clones, and clones with 2 or more copies were classified as non-singleton clones. By matching protein sequences in sorted samples from the same patient, clones expanded in unsorted samples were annotated as CD4+, CD8+ or unknown. Wilcoxon tests were applied to paired samples to test diversity changes from C1D1 to C4D1. The source is immuneACCESS, and TCRdb retained only in-frame sequences with V and J called. Part of the clones is not carried over; for the studies checked, unresolved V genes explain less than half of this, and the remainder is unexplained. That table supplies the V and J calls and clone size; D and trimming were determined from the DNA. In all, the sample holds some 100,000 clones, and 80% to 95% of those were seen once. The top ten clonotypes cover less than 3.5% of the sample.

The time point label here, explained by the study, means: cycle 1 day 1 (C1D1), immediately before nivolumab initiation. Relapse after autologous stem cell transplantation had occurred in all trial patients, and cohorts A, B and C were distinguished by prior brentuximab vedotin exposure. The trial cohort included 55 to 65 patients with relapsed/refractory classical Hodgkin lymphoma, and each patient had a best overall response of complete response, partial response or progressive disease. Single-agent nivolumab was administered to trial patients in the multi-cohort phase II CheckMate 205 trial. Best overall response was determined by an independent review committee according to the 2007 International Working Group response criteria. Trial PBMCs were collected immediately before nivolumab initiation (C1D1) and during therapy at cycle 2 day 1 and cycle 4 day 1. Peripheral blood was collected in 8 mL Vacutainer Cell Preparation Tubes, from which PBMCs were isolated by centrifugation and then cryopreserved.

The chain couples TRBV19 to TRBJ1-5, with 7 bases matching TRBD1. This sample comprised peripheral blood mononuclear cells (PBMCs), obtained at baseline. This TCR was recovered from a human donor with classical Hodgkin lymphoma. The DNA reads as follows: TGTGCCAGTAGTATAGCCCGACAGGGCAGCAATCAGCCCCAGCATTTT. This is translated as CASSIARQGSNQPQHF. Outside the CDR3, residues come from the reference TRBV19 and TRBJ1-5 proteins, so the full variable domain is: DGGITQSPKYLFRKEGQNVTLSCEQNLNHDAMYWYRQDPGQGLRLIYYSQIVNDFQKGDIAEGYSVSREKKESFPLTVTSAQKNPTAFYLCASSIARQGSNQPQHFGDGTRLSIL.